This T cell receptor (beta chain) was sequenced in a study of identical twins. Healthy Caucasian donors formed the entire cohort. In TCRdb, the 5' RACE reads were re-called with MiXCR into one record per CDR3 protein. Of approximately 550,000 distinct CDR3 sequences in the sample, 20% to 25% were seen once. General study points: Whereas memory repertoires showed no such difference, abundant cord blood beta clonotypes carried fewer insertions. Analyses of zero insertions could be partly confounded by invariant MAIT and iNKT cells.

Comments on this clonotype: The target antigen is unknown.

This same sample was also taken into another study, of yellow fever vaccine responses in identical twins. That investigation notes: Twins' vaccine T cell responses reportedly seemed partly convergent and partly personalized.

The receptor's source is a woman aged 18-29 years in good health. Material: CD4+ T cells sorted from blood.

The CDR3 protein is CASSPGRESYEQYF. CDR3 nucleotides: TGTGCCAGCTCACCGGGCAGGGAGTCTTACGAGCAGTACTTC. This chain joins TRBV18 and TRBJ2-7, with D perhaps being TRBD1 or TRBD2 (5 bases each). The ends were cut back, 3 bases at V and 4 bases at J, with 13 bases in the middle. Germline CDR1 is KGHSH and CDR2 is LQKENI. There are 14 residues in the CDR3. Complete variable domain (other parts from reference TRBV18 and TRBJ2-7): NAGVMQNPRHLVRRRGQEARLRCSPMKGHSHVYWYRQLPEEGLKFMVYLQKENIIDESGMPKERFSAEFPKEGPSILRIQQVVRGDSAAYFCASSPGRESYEQYFGPGTRLTVT.